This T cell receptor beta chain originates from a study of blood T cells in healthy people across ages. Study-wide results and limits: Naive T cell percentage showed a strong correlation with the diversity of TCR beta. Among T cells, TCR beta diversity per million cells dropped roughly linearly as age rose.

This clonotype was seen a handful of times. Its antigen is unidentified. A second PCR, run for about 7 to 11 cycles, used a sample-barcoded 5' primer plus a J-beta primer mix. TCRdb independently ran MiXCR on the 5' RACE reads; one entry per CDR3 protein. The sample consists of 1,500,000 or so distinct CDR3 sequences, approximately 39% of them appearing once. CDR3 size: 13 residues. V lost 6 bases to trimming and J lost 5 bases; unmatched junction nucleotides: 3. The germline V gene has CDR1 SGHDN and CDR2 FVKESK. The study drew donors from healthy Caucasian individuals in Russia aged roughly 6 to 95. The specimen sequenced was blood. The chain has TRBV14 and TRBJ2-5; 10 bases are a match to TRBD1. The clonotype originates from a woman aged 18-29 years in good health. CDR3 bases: TGTGCCAGCAGTCGACAGGGGGCTGAGACCCAGTACTTC. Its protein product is CASSRQGAETQYF.